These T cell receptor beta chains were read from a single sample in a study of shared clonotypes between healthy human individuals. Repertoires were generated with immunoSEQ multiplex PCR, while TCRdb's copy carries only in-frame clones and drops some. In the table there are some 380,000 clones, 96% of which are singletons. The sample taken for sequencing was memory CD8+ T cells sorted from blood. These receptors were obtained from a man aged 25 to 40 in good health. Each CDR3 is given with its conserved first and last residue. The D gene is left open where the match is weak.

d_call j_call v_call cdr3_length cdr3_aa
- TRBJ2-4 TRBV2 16 CASSELVWYSKNIQYF
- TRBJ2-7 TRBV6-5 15 CASSYRGVKGYEQYF
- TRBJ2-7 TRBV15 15 CATSREGVSAYEQYF
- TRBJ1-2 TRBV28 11 CASSGLGGYTF
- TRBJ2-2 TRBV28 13 CASHYPGTGELFF
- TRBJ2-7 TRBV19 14 CASSMVLSSYEQYF
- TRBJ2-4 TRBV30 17 CAWSKGRGAFVPDIQYF
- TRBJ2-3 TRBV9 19 CASSVAPAGSSTGTDTQYF
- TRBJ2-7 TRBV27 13 CASSLTGSYEQYF
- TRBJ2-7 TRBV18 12 CASSPYDYEQYF
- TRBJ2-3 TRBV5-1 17 CASSLGSLSGGTDTQYF
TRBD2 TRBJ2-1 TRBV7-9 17 CASSLEGGLGTYNEQFF
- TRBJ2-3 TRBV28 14 CASSLGGGTDTQYF
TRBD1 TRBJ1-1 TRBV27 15 CASRTNDRENTEAFF
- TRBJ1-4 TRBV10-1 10 CASSESNLFF
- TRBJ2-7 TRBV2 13 CASTLEQGYEQYF
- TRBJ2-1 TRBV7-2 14 CASILTGTYNEQFF
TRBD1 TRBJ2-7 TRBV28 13 CASGRQTGIQQYF
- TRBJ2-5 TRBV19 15 CASSIGRALVETQYF
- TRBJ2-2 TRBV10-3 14 CAISETQHTGELFF
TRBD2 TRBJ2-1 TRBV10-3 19 CAISEPGLAGGSSYNEQFF
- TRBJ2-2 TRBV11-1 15 CASSLTTRGTGELFF
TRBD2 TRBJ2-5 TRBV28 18 CASSSNQRTSGSQETQYF
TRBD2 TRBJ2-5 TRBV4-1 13 CASSRGRQETQYF
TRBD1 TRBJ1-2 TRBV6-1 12 CASRTGREGYTF
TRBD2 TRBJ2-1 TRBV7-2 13 CASSLGGDRFMFF
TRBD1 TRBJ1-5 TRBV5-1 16 CASSRDRGQKDQPQHF
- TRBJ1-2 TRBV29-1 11 CSVAGNYGYTF
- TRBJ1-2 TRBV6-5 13 CASSYSGGFGYTF
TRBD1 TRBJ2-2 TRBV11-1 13 CASSLQGAGELFF
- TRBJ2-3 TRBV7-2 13 CASSFLGTDTQYF
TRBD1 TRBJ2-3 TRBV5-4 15 CASSLAGQGPDTQYF
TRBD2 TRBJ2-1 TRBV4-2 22 CASSQRTKRTSGRLGYTDEQFF